This TCR beta chain was found in a study of CD4 and CD8 cells across lung adenocarcinoma regions. Germline CDR1 MNHNS, CDR2 SASEGT. The CDR3 spans 17 residues. With 5 bases removed from V and 12 bases from J, the gap between germline ends came to 29 bases. The patients had localized lung adenocarcinoma, a non-small cell subtype. TCRdb re-called the PCR reads with MiXCR, one entry per CDR3 protein. This table has 13,000 or so distinct CDR3 sequences, roughly 45% appearing once. The receptor's source is a male donor with lung adenocarcinoma. The CD4 and CD8 labels of this study may be unreliable. The chain employs TRBV6-1 and TRBJ2-4, with D possibly matching TRBD2 (5 bases). The sequenced sample consisted of CD4+ T cells from the center of a lung tumor. In DNA, the CDR3 is TGTGCCAGCAGTAGAGACCCCGGGGTCGGATCCAAAGATACTCAGTACTTC. This translates into CASSRDPGVGSKDTQYF.